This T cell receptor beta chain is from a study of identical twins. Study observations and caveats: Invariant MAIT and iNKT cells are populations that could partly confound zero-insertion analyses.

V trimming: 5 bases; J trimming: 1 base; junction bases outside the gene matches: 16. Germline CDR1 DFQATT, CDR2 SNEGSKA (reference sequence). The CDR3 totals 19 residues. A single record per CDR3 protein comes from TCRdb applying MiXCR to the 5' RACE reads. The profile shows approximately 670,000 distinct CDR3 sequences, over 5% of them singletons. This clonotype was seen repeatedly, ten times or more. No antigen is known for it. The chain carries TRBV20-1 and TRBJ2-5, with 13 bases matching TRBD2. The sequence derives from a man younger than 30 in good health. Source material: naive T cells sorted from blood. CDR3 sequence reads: CSAEQIRFGLAGAQETQYF. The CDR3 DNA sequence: TGCAGTGCTGAACAGATAAGGTTTGGACTAGCGGGAGCCCAAGAGACCCAGTACTTC.